A selection of T cell receptor beta chains follows, all from one sample in a study of regulatory T cells in long-lasting Graves disease. Each CDR3 protein is one row after TCRdb ran MiXCR on the multiplex PCR reads. The sample contains 350,000 to 450,000 distinct CDR3 sequences, 20% to 25% of which appear only once. The sequences come from peripheral blood mononuclear cells (PBMCs), collected when the disease was refractory, from a patient treated with antithyroid drugs. These receptors were collected from a woman aged 40 to 49 with Graves disease. Both conserved end residues are part of each CDR3. The D gene is left open where the match is weak. The size field is filled for only some rows; it gives once, few, many or a size class.

CDR3 length	D gene	V gene	clone size	J gene	CDR3 protein	CDR3 DNA
15	-	TRBV12-3/TRBV12-4	many	TRBJ2-7	CASSRQGMTSYEQYF	TGTGCCAGCAGCCGCCAGGGCATGACCTCCTACGAGCAGTACTTC
15	TRBD2	TRBV19	-	TRBJ2-5	CASSWTSGPREIQYF	TGTGCCAGTTCATGGACTAGCGGGCCTCGGGAGATCCAGTACTTC
15	TRBD1	TRBV5-1	-	TRBJ2-5	CASSFGQGVTETQYF	TGCGCCAGCAGCTTCGGGCAGGGGGTTACGGAGACCCAGTACTTC
14	-	TRBV10-3	-	TRBJ1-2	CAISESRGGYGYTF	TGTGCCATCAGTGAGTCAAGGGGAGGGTATGGCTACACCTTC
15	TRBD1	TRBV25-1	-	TRBJ1-1	CASSFSGTGGGKAFF	TGTGCCAGCAGTTTCTCCGGGACAGGCGGGGGAAAAGCTTTCTTT
19	-	TRBV28	many	TRBJ2-6	CASSFTAQGKPSGANVLTF	TGTGCCAGCAGTTTTACGGCGCAGGGCAAGCCCTCTGGGGCCAACGTCCTGACTTTC
14	TRBD1	TRBV19	-	TRBJ2-5	CASSTEDREETQYF	TGTGCCAGTAGTACCGAGGACAGGGAAGAGACCCAGTACTTC
17	TRBD2	TRBV28	few	TRBJ2-2	CASSRTGTSVGTGELFF	TGTGCCAGCAGTCGAACCGGGACTAGCGTTGGCACCGGGGAGCTGTTTTTT
14	-	TRBV10-3	-	TRBJ1-1	CAISEGRENTEAFF	TGTGCCATCAGTGAGGGTCGAGAAAACACTGAAGCTTTCTTT
16	TRBD1	TRBV29-1	many	TRBJ1-2	CSVAISGTGRVHGYTF	TGCAGCGTCGCTATATCCGGGACAGGGAGGGTGCATGGCTACACCTTC
16	TRBD2	TRBV12-3/TRBV12-4	many	TRBJ2-2	CASSIIAGGFGGELFF	TGTGCCAGCAGTATCATAGCGGGAGGGTTTGGCGGGGAGCTGTTTTTT
16	TRBD2	TRBV11-2	few	TRBJ2-7	CASRTLTRDYPNEQYF	TGTGCCAGCAGGACCCTGACTCGGGACTACCCCAACGAGCAGTACTTC
14	-	TRBV19	-	TRBJ2-7	CASSPGAASYEQYF	TGTGCCAGTAGCCCTGGCGCGGCATCCTACGAGCAGTACTTC
11	-	TRBV6-1	few	TRBJ2-1	CASRFSVEQFF	TGTGCCAGCAGGTTTAGCGTTGAGCAGTTCTTC
15	-	TRBV11-2	few	TRBJ2-3	CASSLGWAGTDTQYF	TGTGCCAGCAGCTTAGGGTGGGCGGGCACAGATACGCAGTATTTT
14	-	TRBV28	few	TRBJ2-1	CASGRVLSYNEQFF	TGTGCCAGCGGAAGGGTCCTCTCCTACAATGAGCAGTTCTTC
13	-	TRBV5-1	many	TRBJ2-7	CASSPLGLYEQYF	TGCGCCAGCAGCCCACTGGGCCTCTACGAGCAGTACTTC
16	TRBD2	TRBV5-5	-	TRBJ2-5	CASSAGGAGGLETQYF	TGTGCCAGCAGCGCTGGGGGAGCGGGAGGGCTAGAGACCCAGTACTTC
15	-	TRBV6-2/TRBV6-3	many	TRBJ1-6	CASSYTPGLNSPLHF	TGTGCCAGCAGTTATACCCCCGGCTTGAATTCACCCCTCCACTTT
15	TRBD2	TRBV29-1	once	TRBJ2-3	CSAGGGLAGADTQYF	TGCAGCGCTGGGGGGGGACTAGCGGGAGCAGATACGCAGTATTTT
15	TRBD2	TRBV14	-	TRBJ2-7	CASSQVASGIAKQYF	TGTGCCAGCAGCCAAGTTGCTAGCGGGATAGCGAAGCAGTACTTC
13	-	TRBV5-1	few	TRBJ2-7	CASSLAPGREQYF	TGCGCCAGCAGCTTGGCCCCCGGTCGGGAGCAGTACTTC
15	-	TRBV6-2/TRBV6-3	-	TRBJ2-4	CASRSISISGNIQYF	TGTGCCAGCAGATCCATCTCCATTTCTGGAAACATTCAGTACTTC
15	-	TRBV20-1	few	TRBJ1-1	CSAVSYTGPNTEAFF	TGCAGTGCTGTCAGTTATACCGGGCCGAACACTGAAGCTTTCTTT
15	-	TRBV20-1	many	TRBJ1-1	CSVDGTVTLNTEAFF	TGCAGTGTTGACGGGACCGTGACATTGAACACTGAAGCTTTCTTT
14	-	TRBV28	many	TRBJ2-2	CASSRISEGGELFF	TGTGCCAGCAGTCGAATTAGCGAGGGCGGGGAGCTGTTTTTT
14	-	TRBV7-9	-	TRBJ1-1	CASSLGRLGTEAFF	TGTGCCAGCAGCTTAGGTAGACTCGGGACTGAAGCTTTCTTT
14	-	TRBV5-1	few	TRBJ2-5	CASAIGGGRETQYF	TGCGCCAGCGCAATCGGGGGAGGTAGAGAGACCCAGTACTTC